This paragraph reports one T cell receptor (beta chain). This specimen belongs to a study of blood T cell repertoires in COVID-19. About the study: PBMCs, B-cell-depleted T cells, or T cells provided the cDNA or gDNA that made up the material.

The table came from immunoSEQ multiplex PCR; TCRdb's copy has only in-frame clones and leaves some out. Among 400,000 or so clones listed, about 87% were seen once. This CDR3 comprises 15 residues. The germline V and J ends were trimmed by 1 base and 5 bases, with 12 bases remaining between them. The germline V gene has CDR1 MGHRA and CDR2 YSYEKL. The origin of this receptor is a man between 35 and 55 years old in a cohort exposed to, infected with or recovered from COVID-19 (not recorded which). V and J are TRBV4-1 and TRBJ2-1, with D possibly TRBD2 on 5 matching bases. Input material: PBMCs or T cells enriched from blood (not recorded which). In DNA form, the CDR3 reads TGCGCCAGCAGCCAAGTAACTAGGGTCGACAATGAGCAGTTCTTC. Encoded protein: CASSQVTRVDNEQFF.